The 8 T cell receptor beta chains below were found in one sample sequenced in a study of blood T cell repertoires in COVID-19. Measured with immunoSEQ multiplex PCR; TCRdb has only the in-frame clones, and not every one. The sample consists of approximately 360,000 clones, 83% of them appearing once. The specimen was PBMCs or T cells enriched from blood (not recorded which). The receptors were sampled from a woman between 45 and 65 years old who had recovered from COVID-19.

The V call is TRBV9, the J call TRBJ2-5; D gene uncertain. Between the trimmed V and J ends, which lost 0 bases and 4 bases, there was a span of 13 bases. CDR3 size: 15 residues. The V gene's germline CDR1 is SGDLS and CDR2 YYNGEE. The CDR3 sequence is CASSVASGLGETQYF. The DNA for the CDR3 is TGTGCCAGCAGCGTAGCTTCGGGTTTAGGAGAGACCCAGTACTTC. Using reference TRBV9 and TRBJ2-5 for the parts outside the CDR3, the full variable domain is DSGVTQTPKHLITATGQRVTLRCSPRSGDLSVYWYQQSLDQGLQFLIQYYNGEERAKGNILERFSAQQFPDLHSELNLSSLELGDSALYFCASSVASGLGETQYFGPGTRLLVL.

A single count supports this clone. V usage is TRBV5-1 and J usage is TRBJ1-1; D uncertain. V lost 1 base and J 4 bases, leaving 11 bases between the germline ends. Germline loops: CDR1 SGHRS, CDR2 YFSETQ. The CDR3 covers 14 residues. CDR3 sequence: CASSLFSVGTEAFF. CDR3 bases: TGCGCCAGCAGCTTGTTTAGTGTCGGCACTGAAGCTTTCTTT.

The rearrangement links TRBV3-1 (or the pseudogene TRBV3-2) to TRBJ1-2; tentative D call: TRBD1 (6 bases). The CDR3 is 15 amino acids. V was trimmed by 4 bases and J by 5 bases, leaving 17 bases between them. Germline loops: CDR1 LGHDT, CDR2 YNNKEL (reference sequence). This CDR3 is CASSPKVDSGYGYTF. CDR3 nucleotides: TGTGCCAGCAGCCCCAAAGTGGACAGCGGATATGGCTACACCTTC.

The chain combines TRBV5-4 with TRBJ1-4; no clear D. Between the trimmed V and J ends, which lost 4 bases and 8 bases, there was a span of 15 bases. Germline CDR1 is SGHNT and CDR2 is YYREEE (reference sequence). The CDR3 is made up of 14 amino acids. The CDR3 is CASSHLLGDEKLFF. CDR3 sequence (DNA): TGTGCCAGCAGCCATTTATTAGGAGACGAAAAACTGTTTTTT.

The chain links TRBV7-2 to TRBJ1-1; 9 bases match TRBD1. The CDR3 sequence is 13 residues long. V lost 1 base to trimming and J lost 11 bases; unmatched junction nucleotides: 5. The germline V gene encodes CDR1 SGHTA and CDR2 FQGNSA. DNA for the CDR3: TGTGCCAGCAGCTTAGACAGGGGGCGCGTGGCTTTCTTT. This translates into CASSLDRGRVAFF.

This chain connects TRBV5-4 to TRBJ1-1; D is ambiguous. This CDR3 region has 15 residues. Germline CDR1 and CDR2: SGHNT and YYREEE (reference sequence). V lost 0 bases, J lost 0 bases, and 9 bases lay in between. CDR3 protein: CASSLDRGMNTEAFF. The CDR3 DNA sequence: TGTGCCAGCAGCTTGGATCGGGGAATGAACACTGAAGCTTTCTTT.

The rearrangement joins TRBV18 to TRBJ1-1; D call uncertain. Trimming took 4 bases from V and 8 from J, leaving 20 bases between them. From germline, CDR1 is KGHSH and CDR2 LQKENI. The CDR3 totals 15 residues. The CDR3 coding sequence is TGTGCCAGCTCACGCGGGGAGGCAGAGGAACAAGAAGCTTTCTTT. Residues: CASSRGEAEEQEAFF.

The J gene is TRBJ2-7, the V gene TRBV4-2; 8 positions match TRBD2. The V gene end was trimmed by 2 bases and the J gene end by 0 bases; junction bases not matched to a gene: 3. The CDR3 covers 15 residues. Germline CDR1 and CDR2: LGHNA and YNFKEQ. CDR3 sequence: CASSQTSGSSYEQYF. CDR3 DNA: TGTGCCAGCAGCCAAACTAGCGGAAGCTCCTACGAGCAGTACTTC.